This T cell receptor (beta chain) is drawn from a study of T cells after posttransplantation cyclophosphamide. Cyclophosphamide on days +3 and +4 followed busulfan-fludarabine conditioning and a marrow graft. A note on this clone: The antigen remains undetermined.

Study-level results: Blood and skin or GI T cell repertoires showed limited TRB overlap. Donor-recipient repertoire similarity was low at 1-2 months, rising over year one.

V gave up 0 bases and J gave up 1 base; unmatched junction bases: 3. This CDR3 is 15 amino acids long. The V gene's germline CDR1 is SGDLS and CDR2 YYNGEE. The protocol was immunoSEQ multiplex PCR, while the TCRdb copy is restricted to in-frame clones and leaves out a portion. The sample includes 4,000 to 6,000 clones, 80% seen only once; the top ten take 4% to 5%. This clonotype was obtained from a male patient between 50 and 60 years old who received an allogeneic stem cell transplant from a related donor and was CMV-positive. The graft donor may account for some of the T cells. The V call is TRBV9, the J call TRBJ1-2; TRBD1 matches 7 bases. The specimen comprised PBMCs, sampled after allogeneic stem cell transplant with posttransplant cyclophosphamide. For the CDR3, the DNA is TGTGCCAGCAGCGTAGGGACAGGAGTTAACTATGGCTACACCTTC. Translating it yields CASSVGTGVNYGYTF.